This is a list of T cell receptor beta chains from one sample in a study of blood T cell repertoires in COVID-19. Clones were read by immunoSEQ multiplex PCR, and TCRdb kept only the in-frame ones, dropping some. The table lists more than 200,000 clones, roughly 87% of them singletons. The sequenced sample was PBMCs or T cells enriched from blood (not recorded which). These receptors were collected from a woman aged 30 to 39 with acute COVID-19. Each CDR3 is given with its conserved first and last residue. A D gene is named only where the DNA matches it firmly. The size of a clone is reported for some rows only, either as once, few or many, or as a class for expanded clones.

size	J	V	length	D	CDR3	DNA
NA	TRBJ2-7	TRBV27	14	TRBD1	CASSPRQGPYEQYF	TGTGCCAGCAGTCCTAGACAGGGGCCCTACGAGCAGTACTTC
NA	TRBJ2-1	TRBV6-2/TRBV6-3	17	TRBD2	CASSRLAGGLSYNEQFF	TGTGCCAGCAGCCGACTAGCGGGAGGCCTCAGTTACAATGAGCAGTTCTTC
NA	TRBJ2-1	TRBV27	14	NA	CASSLREGNNEQFF	TGTGCCAGCAGTTTACGGGAAGGAAACAATGAGCAGTTCTTC
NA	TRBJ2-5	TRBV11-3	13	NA	CASSLTLGETQYF	TGTGCCAGCAGCTTAACTCTTGGAGAGACCCAGTACTTC
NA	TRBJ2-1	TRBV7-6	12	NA	CASSPTGNEQFF	TGTGCCAGCAGCCCAACAGGCAATGAGCAGTTCTTC
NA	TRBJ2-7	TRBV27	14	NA	CASSLAGTSYEQYF	TGTGCCAGCAGTTTAGCGGGGACCTCCTACGAGCAGTACTTC
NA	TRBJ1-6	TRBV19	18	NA	CASSIPGDLDRYNSPLHF	TGTGCCAGTAGTATCCCAGGGGACCTCGACCGCTATAATTCACCCCTCCACTTT
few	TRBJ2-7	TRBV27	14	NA	CASSQKGGAYEQYF	TGTGCCAGCAGCCAAAAGGGGGGGGCGTATGAGCAGTACTTC
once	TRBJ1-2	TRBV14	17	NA	CASSHTGPAFVPYGYTF	TGTGCCAGCAGCCACACAGGTCCCGCCTTCGTACCCTATGGCTACACCTTC
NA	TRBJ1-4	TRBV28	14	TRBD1	CASSPGTDVEKLFF	TGTGCCAGCAGTCCCGGGACAGACGTTGAAAAACTGTTTTTT
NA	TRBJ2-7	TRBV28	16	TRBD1	CASRQGQGDGPYEQYF	TGTGCCAGCAGACAAGGACAGGGGGACGGGCCCTACGAGCAGTACTTC
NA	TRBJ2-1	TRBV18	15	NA	CASSAGRSSYNEQFF	TGTGCCAGCTCAGCGGGACGGAGCTCCTACAATGAGCAGTTCTTC
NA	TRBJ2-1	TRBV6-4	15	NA	CASSDSRVEWSEQFF	TGTGCCAGCAGTGACTCGAGGGTAGAATGGAGTGAGCAGTTCTTC
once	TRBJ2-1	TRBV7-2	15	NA	CASSLEAFSYNEQFF	TGTGCCAGCAGCTTAGAAGCGTTCTCCTACAATGAGCAGTTCTTC
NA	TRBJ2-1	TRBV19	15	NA	CASTRAVRGSNEQFF	TGTGCCAGTACCAGAGCGGTCCGGGGATCCAATGAGCAGTTCTTC
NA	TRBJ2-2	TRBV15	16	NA	CATSRDWAWNTGELFF	TGTGCCACCAGCAGAGATTGGGCTTGGAACACCGGGGAGCTGTTTTTT
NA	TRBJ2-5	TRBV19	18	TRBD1	CASSTGTVYSEYQETQYF	TGTGCCAGTAGTACCGGGACAGTCTACTCGGAGTACCAAGAGACCCAGTACTTC
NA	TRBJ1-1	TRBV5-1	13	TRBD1	CASSPDRDGGAFF	TGCGCCAGCAGCCCCGACAGGGACGGCGGAGCTTTCTTT
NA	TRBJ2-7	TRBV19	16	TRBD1	CASSVTGTGFPYEQYF	TGTGCCAGTAGTGTTACCGGGACAGGGTTTCCCTACGAGCAGTACTTC
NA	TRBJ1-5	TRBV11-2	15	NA	CASSLDWGGNQPQHF	TGTGCCAGCAGCTTAGATTGGGGGGGGAATCAGCCCCAGCATTTT
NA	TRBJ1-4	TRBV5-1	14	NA	CASSLPGKGEKLFF	TGCGCCAGCAGCTTACCGGGAAAGGGTGAAAAACTGTTTTTT
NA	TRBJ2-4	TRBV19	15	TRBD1	CASSPMTGTKNIQYF	TGTGCCAGTAGTCCAATGACAGGGACGAAAAACATTCAGTACTTC
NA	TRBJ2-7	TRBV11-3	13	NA	CASSMQQGTEQYF	TGTGCCAGCAGCATGCAACAGGGAACCGAGCAGTACTTC
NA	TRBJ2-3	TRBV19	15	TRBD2	CASSIAASGTDTQYF	TGTGCCAGTAGTATAGCGGCTAGCGGGACAGATACGCAGTATTTT
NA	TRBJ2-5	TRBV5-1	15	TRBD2	CASSSTSGDLGTQYF	TGCGCCAGCAGCTCGACTAGCGGGGATTTGGGGACCCAGTACTTC
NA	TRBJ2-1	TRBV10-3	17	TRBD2	CAISELPATGGRNEQFF	TGTGCCATCAGTGAACTACCGGCGACGGGAGGACGGAATGAGCAGTTCTTC
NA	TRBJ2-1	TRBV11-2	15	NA	CASSLEEAPPNEQFF	TGTGCCAGCAGCTTAGAAGAGGCGCCGCCCAATGAGCAGTTCTTC
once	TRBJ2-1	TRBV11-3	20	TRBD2	CASSLGLAGGPVGAPGEQFF	TGTGCCAGCAGCTTAGGCCTAGCGGGAGGGCCCGTTGGGGCCCCCGGTGAGCAGTTCTTC
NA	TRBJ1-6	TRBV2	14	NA	CASNNPTGNSPLHF	TGTGCCAGCAATAACCCCACAGGGAATTCACCCCTCCACTTT
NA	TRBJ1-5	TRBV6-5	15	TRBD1	CASSYGDRLSWPQHF	TGTGCCAGCAGTTACGGGGACAGACTTAGTTGGCCCCAGCATTTT
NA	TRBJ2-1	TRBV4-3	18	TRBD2	CASSQDFSTSGTYNEQFF	TGCGCCAGCAGCCAAGATTTTTCGACTAGCGGGACTTACAATGAGCAGTTCTTC